The clone carrying this T cell receptor beta chain was seen a handful of times. Antigen: not known. The data were obtained in a study of beta chain features in type 1 diabetes. Study-level results: Type 1 diabetes patients showed a moderate but significant shortening of TCRB CDR3s in all four CD4+ subsets.

CDR1 is LNHDA and CDR2 is SQIVND in the germline V gene (reference sequence). The CDR3 is 16 amino acids. The V gene lost 4 bases and the J gene lost 2 bases, with 16 bases spanning the gap. Isolated RNA was reverse transcribed in full, so expressed TCRB transcripts were sequenced. TCRdb's copy holds only in-frame clones and misses some; the assay was immunoSEQ multiplex PCR. The sample contains about 410,000 clones, around 13% of which appear only once. Staining for CD45RO/CCR7/CD25/CD127/CD95/CD27 allowed sorting of CD4+ naive, central memory, regulatory and stem cell-like memory cells. Purity exceeding 95% was reached by all sorted populations.

V usage is TRBV19 and J usage is TRBJ2-3, with D perhaps TRBD2 (5 bases). The TCR sequence derives from a man aged 25 to 45 in good health. The specimen sequenced was naive CD4+ T cells from blood. The CDR3, as DNA: TGTGCCAGTAGTAATCTCGAGCGGCACAACACAGATACGCAGTATTTT. As protein: CASSNLERHNTDTQYF.